This T cell receptor beta chain originates from a study of T cell repertoires in cytomegalovirus infection. This clonotype was detected many times. One entry per CDR3 protein, called by TCRdb with MiXCR from the reads. The sample lists 200,000 to 250,000 distinct CDR3 sequences, approximately 7% occurring once. Trimming stripped 1 base from V and 4 bases from J, with 13 bases between. In germline, CDR1 is GTSNPN, CDR2 SVGIG (reference sequence). CDR3 size: 14 residues. V is TRBV30 and J is TRBJ1-1; D might be TRBD1 (5 bases). Material: PBMCs. This clonotype was obtained from a human donor in good health (CMV status not recorded). Some clones in this sample may be carry-over from other donors' samples. The CDR3 here is CAWSEWGISTEAFF. CDR3 nucleotides: TGTGCCTGGAGTGAATGGGGGATTAGCACTGAAGCTTTCTTT. Full variable domain (outside the CDR3, taken from reference TRBV30 and TRBJ1-1): SQTIHQWPATLVQPVGSPLSLECTVEGTSNPNLYWYRQAAGRGLQLLFYSVGIGQISSEVPQNLSASRPQDRQFILSSKKLLLSDSGFYLCAWSEWGISTEAFFGQGTRLTVV.